These T cell receptor beta chains were read from a single sample in a study of cytomegalovirus exposure and HLA in healthy donors. Repertoires were generated with immunoSEQ multiplex PCR, while TCRdb's copy carries only in-frame clones and drops some. The sample has 150,000 to 200,000 clones, 65% to 85% seen once; the top ten hold roughly 6.4%. The sequenced sample consisted of PBMCs. The receptor source for this set is a woman aged 40 to 49 in good health and CMV-seropositive. CDR3s include the opening cysteine and the closing phenylalanine or tryptophan. D genes are given only for firm matches. A clone size is listed for some rows: how often the clone was seen (once, few, many), or a class if it is expanded.

D: NA; size: NA; V: TRBV7-2; J: TRBJ2-5; CDR3: CASSPGAQGKETQYF; DNA: TGTGCCAGCAGCCCTGGGGCCCAAGGGAAGGAGACCCAGTACTTC
D: NA; size: NA; V: TRBV6-1; J: TRBJ1-6; CDR3: CASSEAEGGRSPLHF; DNA: TGTGCCAGCAGTGAAGCGGAAGGGGGACGGTCACCCCTCCACTTT
D: NA; size: few; V: TRBV6-1; J: TRBJ2-6; CDR3: CASKDDNSGANVLTF; DNA: TGTGCCAGCAAGGATGACAACTCTGGGGCCAACGTCCTGACTTTC
D: NA; size: NA; V: TRBV5-8; J: TRBJ2-3; CDR3: CASSLPEGTDTQYF; DNA: TGTGCCAGCAGCCTCCCGGAGGGCACAGATACGCAGTATTTT
D: NA; size: NA; V: TRBV14; J: TRBJ2-5; CDR3: CASSQVMETQYF; DNA: TGTGCCAGCAGCCAAGTTATGGAGACCCAGTACTTC
D: TRBD2; size: NA; V: TRBV27; J: TRBJ2-7; CDR3: CASSPQAGAGEQYF; DNA: TGTGCCAGCAGCCCTCAAGCGGGGGCGGGGGAGCAGTACTTC
D: TRBD2; size: NA; V: TRBV5-5; J: TRBJ2-7; CDR3: CASSHTGGGRRIEQYF; DNA: TGTGCCAGCAGCCATACCGGCGGGGGAAGGCGGATCGAGCAGTACTTC
D: NA; size: NA; V: TRBV6-5; J: TRBJ2-2; CDR3: CASRPSGVTGELFF; DNA: TGTGCCAGCAGACCGTCAGGGGTCACCGGGGAGCTGTTTTTT
D: NA; size: NA; V: TRBV15; J: TRBJ1-1; CDR3: CATSRVVGDGNTEAFF; DNA: TGTGCCACCAGCAGAGTGGTAGGGGATGGGAACACTGAAGCTTTCTTT
D: TRBD1; size: NA; V: TRBV11-2; J: TRBJ2-1; CDR3: CASSLRLETGGENEQFF; DNA: TGTGCCAGCAGCTTAAGGTTGGAGACAGGGGGCGAGAATGAGCAGTTCTTC
D: NA; size: NA; V: TRBV4-3; J: TRBJ1-2; CDR3: CASSQDHRFLRDGYTF; DNA: TGCGCCAGCAGCCAAGATCATCGGTTTCTGAGGGATGGCTACACCTTC
D: TRBD1; size: NA; V: TRBV18; J: TRBJ2-7; CDR3: CASSKGAGDEQYF; DNA: TGTGCCAGCTCGAAGGGGGCAGGGGACGAGCAGTACTTC
D: NA; size: NA; V: TRBV21-1; J: TRBJ1-3; CDR3: CASSKSGRRQAGNTIYF; DNA: TGTGCCAGCAGCAAGTCGGGCAGGAGGCAGGCTGGAAACACCATATATTTT
D: TRBD2; size: NA; V: TRBV7-8; J: TRBJ2-5; CDR3: CASSFRLAVQETQYF; DNA: TGTGCCAGCAGCTTCCGACTAGCGGTTCAAGAGACCCAGTACTTC
D: TRBD1; size: NA; V: TRBV6-5; J: TRBJ1-2; CDR3: CASSPTGTTVYGYTF; DNA: TGTGCCAGCAGTCCGACAGGGACCACCGTCTATGGCTACACCTTC
D: NA; size: NA; V: TRBV18; J: TRBJ2-7; CDR3: CASSGVDGGVIYEQYF; DNA: TGTGCCAGCTCAGGAGTGGACGGAGGAGTTATCTACGAGCAGTACTTC
D: TRBD1; size: NA; V: TRBV5-1; J: TRBJ2-3; CDR3: CASSWQGDGTDTQYF; DNA: TGCGCCAGCAGCTGGCAGGGGGATGGCACAGATACGCAGTATTTT